Listed below are T cell receptor beta chains from one sample, sequenced in a study of identical twins. TCRdb reprocessed the 5' RACE reads via MiXCR and lists one record per CDR3 protein. The profile shows approximately 410,000 distinct CDR3 sequences, roughly 18% of them singletons. Specimen: naive T cells sorted from blood. The receptors stem from a man aged 50 or older in good health. Both conserved end residues are part of each CDR3. The D gene is left open where the match is weak. Clone size is given for some rows only: seen once, a few or many times, or a class if the clone is expanded.

v_call,d_call,j_call,clone_size,cdr3_aa,cdr3_nt
TRBV27,NA,TRBJ2-3,NA,CASKSSGDTQYF,TGTGCCAGCAAGTCAAGCGGGGATACGCAGTATTTT
TRBV6-5,NA,TRBJ2-1,NA,CASSYSSPKVDEQFF,TGTGCCAGCAGTTACTCTTCCCCCAAAGTAGATGAGCAGTTCTTC
TRBV12-3/TRBV12-4,NA,TRBJ1-6,many,CASSLTENSPLHF,TGTGCCAGCAGTTTAACTGAAAATTCACCCCTCCACTTT
TRBV6-1,NA,TRBJ1-2,NA,CASSETPSDNYGYTF,TGTGCCAGCAGTGAAACCCCGAGTGATAACTATGGCTACACCTTC
TRBV6-1,TRBD1,TRBJ1-3,NA,CASSSRGTGDGNTIYF,TGTGCCAGCAGCAGCAGAGGGACAGGGGATGGAAACACCATATATTTT
TRBV4-2,TRBD1,TRBJ1-1,many,CASSQETGAGTEAFF,TGTGCCAGCAGCCAGGAGACAGGGGCAGGGACTGAAGCTTTCTTT
TRBV13,NA,TRBJ2-4,few,CASSPGLFNIQYF,TGTGCCAGCAGCCCAGGCCTGTTCAACATTCAGTACTTC
TRBV11-2,NA,TRBJ2-7,few,CASSPGTNLAYEQYF,TGTGCCAGCAGCCCCGGCACCAATCTTGCCTACGAGCAGTACTTC
TRBV5-1,NA,TRBJ2-1,NA,CASSKTQGSYNEQFF,TGCGCCAGCAGTAAAACCCAGGGCTCCTACAATGAGCAGTTCTTC
TRBV7-3,NA,TRBJ2-2,many,CASSSGTYNTGELFF,TGTGCCAGCAGCTCCGGGACTTATAACACCGGGGAGCTGTTTTTT
TRBV5-6,NA,TRBJ1-5,NA,CASSLMSQGLNQPQHF,TGTGCCAGCAGCTTAATGTCCCAGGGACTAAATCAGCCCCAGCATTTT
TRBV5-1,NA,TRBJ2-1,few,CASSLLGTDSYNEQFF,TGCGCCAGCAGCTTGCTGGGGACGGACTCCTACAATGAGCAGTTCTTC
TRBV7-2,NA,TRBJ2-7,NA,CASSLFRGTTYEQYF,TGTGCCAGCAGCTTATTCCGGGGAACTACCTACGAGCAGTACTTC
TRBV7-6,TRBD1,TRBJ2-2,NA,CASSRSRGYTGELFF,TGTGCCAGCAGCCGTTCCAGGGGGTACACCGGGGAGCTGTTTTTT
TRBV21-1,NA,TRBJ1-2,NA,CAVRQGANYGYTF,TGTGCCGTTAGACAGGGTGCTAACTATGGCTACACCTTC
TRBV2,NA,TRBJ1-2,many,CASSAAYGYTF,TGTGCCAGCAGTGCGGCCTATGGCTACACCTTC
TRBV9,NA,TRBJ2-3,once,CASSVGVPNTQYF,TGTGCCAGCAGCGTAGGGGTACCCAATACGCAGTATTTT
TRBV7-9,NA,TRBJ2-2,few,CASSLGLGTNTGELFF,TGTGCCAGCAGCTTGGGGCTGGGGACGAACACCGGGGAGCTGTTTTTT
TRBV7-7,NA,TRBJ2-1,few,CASSLSGSVNEQFF,TGTGCCAGCAGCTTATCCGGGAGTGTTAATGAGCAGTTCTTC
TRBV7-2,NA,TRBJ2-7,many,CASSLPHTGIYEQYF,TGTGCCAGCAGCTTACCTCACACAGGGATCTACGAGCAGTACTTC
TRBV2,NA,TRBJ2-7,once,CASAGQYYEQYF,TGTGCCAGCGCGGGACAGTACTACGAGCAGTACTTC
TRBV5-1,NA,TRBJ2-5,few,CASSAYHREQETQYF,TGCGCCAGCAGCGCATACCACAGGGAACAAGAGACCCAGTACTTC
TRBV5-1,TRBD1,TRBJ2-7,many,CASSSTGGYEQYF,TGCGCCAGCAGCTCTACAGGGGGCTACGAGCAGTACTTC
TRBV6-1,TRBD2,TRBJ2-7,NA,CASRTTGLAAYEQYF,TGTGCCAGCAGAACCACGGGACTAGCGGCCTACGAGCAGTACTTC
TRBV4-1,NA,TRBJ2-7,once,CASSSKVGLAAYEQYF,TGCGCCAGCAGCTCGAAGGTGGGATTGGCAGCCTACGAGCAGTACTTC
TRBV19,NA,TRBJ1-5,NA,CASSIGGLLGNQPQHF,TGTGCCAGTAGTATAGGGGGTCTTCTTGGTAATCAGCCCCAGCATTTT
TRBV10-3,TRBD1,TRBJ2-1,NA,CAISESLRQGIDEQFF,TGTGCCATCAGTGAGTCTTTGAGACAGGGGATCGATGAGCAGTTCTTC
TRBV4-3,NA,TRBJ1-1,NA,CASSMTYREGGTEAFF,TGCGCCAGCAGCATGACTTACCGTGAAGGGGGGACTGAAGCTTTCTTT
TRBV28,TRBD1,TRBJ2-4,many,CASSSGQNLFLAKNIQYF,TGTGCCAGCAGCTCGGGACAGAATCTTTTCCTAGCCAAAAACATTCAGTACTTC
TRBV7-2,NA,TRBJ2-5,many,CASSLYGGRQVETQYF,TGTGCCAGCAGCTTATATGGGGGGCGTCAGGTAGAGACCCAGTACTTC
TRBV4-3,NA,TRBJ1-1,few,CASSQDFDVRLLNTEAFF,TGCGCCAGCAGCCAAGATTTCGACGTACGGCTCTTGAACACTGAAGCTTTCTTT
TRBV7-2,TRBD1,TRBJ2-7,NA,CASSLALRTGDYEQYF,TGTGCCAGCAGCTTAGCTCTAAGGACAGGGGACTACGAGCAGTACTTC
TRBV19,TRBD1,TRBJ2-1,many,CASSITRDRVHEQFF,TGTGCCAGTAGTATAACTCGGGACAGGGTTCATGAGCAGTTCTTC
TRBV15,NA,TRBJ1-2,NA,CATSRGTAMTYGYTF,TGTGCCACCAGCAGAGGAACGGCCATGACCTATGGCTACACCTTC
TRBV7-2,TRBD1,TRBJ2-2,few,CASSPRQGFDGELFF,TGTGCCAGCAGCCCACGACAGGGTTTCGACGGGGAGCTGTTTTTT
TRBV20-1,NA,TRBJ2-1,many,CSADLQGFYNEQFF,TGCAGTGCCGATCTTCAGGGATTCTACAATGAGCAGTTCTTC
TRBV4-2,NA,TRBJ2-7,many,CASSQEGSETYEQYF,TGTGCCAGCAGCCAAGAAGGTAGCGAGACCTACGAGCAGTACTTC
TRBV2,NA,TRBJ2-4,NA,CASSEAGLPLQYF,TGTGCCAGCAGTGAAGCAGGTCTCCCCCTTCAGTACTTC
TRBV29-1,NA,TRBJ2-3,NA,CSVAPGLRPPDTQYF,TGCAGCGTTGCTCCGGGCCTAAGACCCCCAGATACGCAGTATTTT
TRBV27,NA,TRBJ2-4,few,CASSWGWGLAKNIQYF,TGTGCCAGCAGCTGGGGGTGGGGTCTGGCCAAAAACATTCAGTACTTC
TRBV10-3,TRBD1,TRBJ1-4,NA,CANKTPGQGNEKLFF,TGTGCCAACAAAACCCCGGGACAGGGTAATGAAAAACTGTTTTTT
TRBV28,NA,TRBJ1-5,NA,CASSLLGPYSNQPQHF,TGTGCCAGCAGTTTATTGGGACCCTATAGCAATCAGCCCCAGCATTTT
TRBV19,NA,TRBJ2-1,NA,CATKQHATQRSYNEQFF,TGTGCCACCAAACAGCACGCCACCCAACGCTCCTACAATGAGCAGTTCTTC
TRBV6-2/TRBV6-3,NA,TRBJ1-5,few,CASSNGARWSGSNQPQHF,TGTGCCAGCAGTAACGGGGCCCGGTGGTCGGGTAGCAATCAGCCCCAGCATTTT
TRBV20-1,NA,TRBJ1-3,few,CSARDGDRSGNTIYF,TGCAGTGCTAGAGACGGGGATAGATCTGGAAACACCATATATTTT